The clone carrying this T cell receptor (beta chain) was detected ten times or more. What it recognizes is unknown. V gave up 3 bases and J gave up 9 bases; unmatched junction bases: 9. CDR1 and CDR2 from the germline V gene are WNHNN and SYGVQD (reference sequence). The length of the CDR3 is 15 residues. The data belong to a study of identical twins. The study's findings and limits: Abundant cord blood beta clonotypes carried fewer insertions; memory repertoires showed none.

TCRdb reanalysed the 5' RACE reads using MiXCR and keeps one entry per CDR3 protein. This repertoire shows around 370,000 distinct CDR3 sequences, roughly 9% found once; its top ten account for 8.5% to 10%. The V call is TRBV10-1, the J call TRBJ2-2; 8 nucleotides line up with TRBD2. The source of this sequence is a woman between 50 and 59 years old in good health. Sequencing input: naive T cells sorted from blood. The chain's CDR3 is CASSDLGAGARELFF. The CDR3 region has the DNA TGCGCCAGCAGTGATTTAGGAGCGGGAGCAAGGGAGCTGTTTTTT.